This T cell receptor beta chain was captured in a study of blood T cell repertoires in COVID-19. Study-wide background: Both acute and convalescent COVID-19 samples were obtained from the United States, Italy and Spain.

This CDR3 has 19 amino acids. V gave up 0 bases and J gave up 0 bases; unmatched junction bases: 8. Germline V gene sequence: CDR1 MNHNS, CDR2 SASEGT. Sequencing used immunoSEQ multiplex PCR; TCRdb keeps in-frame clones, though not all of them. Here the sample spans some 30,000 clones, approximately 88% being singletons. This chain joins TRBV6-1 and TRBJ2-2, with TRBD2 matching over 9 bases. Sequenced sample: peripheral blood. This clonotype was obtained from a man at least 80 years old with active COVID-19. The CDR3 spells CASSEASGGLTANTGELFF. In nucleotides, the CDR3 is TGTGCCAGCAGTGAAGCTAGCGGGGGCTTAACCGCGAACACCGGGGAGCTGTTTTTT.